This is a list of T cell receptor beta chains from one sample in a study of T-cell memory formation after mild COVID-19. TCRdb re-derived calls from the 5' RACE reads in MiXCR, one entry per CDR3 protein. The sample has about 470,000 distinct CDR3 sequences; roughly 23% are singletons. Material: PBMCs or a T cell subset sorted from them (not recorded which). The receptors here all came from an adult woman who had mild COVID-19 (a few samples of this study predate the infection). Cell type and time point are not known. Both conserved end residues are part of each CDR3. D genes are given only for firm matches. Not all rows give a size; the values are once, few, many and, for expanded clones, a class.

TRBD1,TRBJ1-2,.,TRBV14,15,TGTGCCAGCAGCCAAGAGTCCTGGGACAGGGCTGGCTACACCTTC,CASSQESWDRAGYTF
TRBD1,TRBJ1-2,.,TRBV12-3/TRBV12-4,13,TGTGCCAGCAGTCCCGGGACAGGGAGTGGCTACACCTTC,CASSPGTGSGYTF
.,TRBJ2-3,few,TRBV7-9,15,TGTGCCAGCAGCTCCAGGACGGTCCGCACAGATACGCAGTATTTT,CASSSRTVRTDTQYF
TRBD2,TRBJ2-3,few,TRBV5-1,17,TGCGCCAGCAGCCGCAACCTTGATGGACTAGAAGTAGATACGCAGTATTTT,CASSRNLDGLEVDTQYF
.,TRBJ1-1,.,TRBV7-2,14,TGTGCCAGCAGCTTAGATCGGTCGAGCACTGAAGCTTTCTTT,CASSLDRSSTEAFF
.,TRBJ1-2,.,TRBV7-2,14,TGTGCCAGCAGCTTAGCTGGGGATTCCTATGGCTACACCTTC,CASSLAGDSYGYTF
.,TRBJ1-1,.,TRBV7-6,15,TGTGCCAGCAGCCCACCCACAGGGTCTAACACTGAAGCTTTCTTT,CASSPPTGSNTEAFF
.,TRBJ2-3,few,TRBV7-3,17,TGTGCCAGCAGCTTGGACCCCTGGGCCCCCAAACCAGATACGCAGTATTTT,CASSLDPWAPKPDTQYF
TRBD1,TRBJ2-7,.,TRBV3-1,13,TGTGCCAGCAGCCAAGCGGACAGGAACGAGCAGTACTTC,CASSQADRNEQYF
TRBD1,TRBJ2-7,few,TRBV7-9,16,TGTGCCAGCAGCTTAGGACCGAGGGGACAGACCTACGAGCAGTACTTC,CASSLGPRGQTYEQYF
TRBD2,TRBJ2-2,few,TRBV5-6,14,TGTGCCAGCAGACCGGGACTAGTATCCGGGGAGCTGTTTTTT,CASRPGLVSGELFF
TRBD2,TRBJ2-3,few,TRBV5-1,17,TGCGCCAGCAGCTTGGTTAGCGGGAGGGCCATCACAGATACGCAGTATTTT,CASSLVSGRAITDTQYF
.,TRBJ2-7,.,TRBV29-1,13,TGCAGCGTTGCCCTGGCAGGTTCCTACGAGCAGTACTTC,CSVALAGSYEQYF
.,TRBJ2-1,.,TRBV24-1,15,TGTGCCACCAGTGCCTTAGGGGGAAGGAGCAATGAGCAGTTCTTC,CATSALGGRSNEQFF
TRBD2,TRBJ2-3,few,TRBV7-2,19,TGTGCCAGCAGCCGCAGGGGACTAGCGGGAGTGGGTAGCACAGATACGCAGTATTTT,CASSRRGLAGVGSTDTQYF
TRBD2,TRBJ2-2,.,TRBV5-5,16,TGTGCCAGCAGCTTGGATGCGGGGGGGCCGGTCGGGGAGCTGTTTTTT,CASSLDAGGPVGELFF
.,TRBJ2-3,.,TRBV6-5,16,TGTGCCAGCAGTGTCCTTAGCGGAGGGAGCACAGATACGCAGTATTTT,CASSVLSGGSTDTQYF